This T cell receptor beta chain was captured in a study of T-cell reconstitution after alpha-beta-depleted transplantation in children listed by TCRdb under 2016. Broadly, across the study: Using TCR repertoire profiling, the study quantitatively followed how T-cell immune reconstitution unfolded in children after TCRalphabeta/CD19-depleted allogeneic hematopoietic cell transplantation.

Worth noting for this clonotype: No cognate antigen has been identified for it. Nothing much larger sits one base from this clone, and base qualities are not available.

The treatment or condition label for this specimen denotes: allogeneic hematopoietic cell transplantation with graft depleted of TCRalphabeta T cells and CD19 B cells. Transplant recipients were children who received TCRalphabeta/CD19-depleted allogeneic hematopoietic cell grafts. The paper as a whole reports these results and caveats: In some patients, the high TCRbeta diversity seen at day 60 was put down to recipient T cells and intrathymic progenitors that had survived conditioning. The frequencies of hyperexpanded clones fell over the following months, and after one year, T-cell counts and TCRbeta diversity were mostly attributed to newly produced T cells. The apparently early alphabetaT-cell count recovery about two months after transplant was reportedly dependent on only several hundred rapidly expanded clones derived from non-depleted graft cells.

The method behind the library was PCR. For sequencing, an Illumina HiSeq 2500 was employed. TCR library preparation used molecular barcoding, with unique molecular identifiers applied to normalize quantification of the TCRbeta repertoire. TCRdb redid the processing of the public reads, applying fastp at Q25 and MiXCR, and retained in-frame beta chains. Rows matching on CDR3 protein sequence are summarized as one entry with the most common DNA and genes. The sample table holds about a million distinct CDR3 sequences, of which about 31% were seen once. The ten largest clones add up to about 28% of the sample. V lost 4 bases and J lost 4 bases, and the count of bases not matched to a germline gene is 6. CDR1 is given as SGHRS and CDR2 as YFSETQ, both from the germline V gene. The CDR3, cysteine through phenylalanine, is 15 amino acids long. The entry retains the CDR3 DNA only, 45 bases that are in frame from base 1.

The sequences come from PBMCs, mostly from graft donor cells, collected 360 days after TCRalphabeta/CD19-depleted stem cell transplant. The chain was built from TRBV5-1 and TRBJ1-2, and 11 junction bases match TRBD1. This sequence originates from a boy younger than two who had a stem cell transplant for SCID, so the T cells may come from the graft donor. The CDR3 has the sequence CASSVDRGRSYGYTF. The base sequence is TGCGCCAGCAGCGTGGACAGGGGGCGCAGCTATGGCTACACCTTC.